This T cell receptor beta chain derives from a study of glioma-infiltrating T cells. Study outcomes and limitations: Above-expected tissue-blood divergence occurred in all gliomas, most in low-grade ones.

In germline, CDR1 is LGHDT, CDR2 YNNKEL (reference sequence). The CDR3 runs to 13 residues. On this clonotype: Its cognate antigen is unknown. A junction boundary mismatches the germline segment, possibly from a read error.

TCR alpha and beta CDR3 regions were amplified from RNA using iRepertoire nested multiplex PCR. One-step reverse transcription and amplification started from roughly 100-400 ng of tissue mRNA or PBMC total RNA. From the multiplex PCR reads, TCRdb called clonotypes with MiXCR, one entry per CDR3 protein. The profile covers around 90,000 distinct CDR3 sequences, with about 37% appearing a single time and roughly two fifths taken by the ten largest. The chain couples TRBV3-1 to TRBJ1-1; possibly TRBD1 for D (5 bases). What was sequenced was glioma tissue, nonneoplastic brain tissue, or PBMCs (not recorded which). The TCR was taken from a human donor with low-grade glioma or glioblastoma, undergoing nonglioma brain surgery, or in good health (not recorded which). This CDR3 is CASSHTGVTEALF. The CDR3 nucleotides read TGTGCCAGCAGCCATACAGGAGTCACTGAAGCTCTCTTT.